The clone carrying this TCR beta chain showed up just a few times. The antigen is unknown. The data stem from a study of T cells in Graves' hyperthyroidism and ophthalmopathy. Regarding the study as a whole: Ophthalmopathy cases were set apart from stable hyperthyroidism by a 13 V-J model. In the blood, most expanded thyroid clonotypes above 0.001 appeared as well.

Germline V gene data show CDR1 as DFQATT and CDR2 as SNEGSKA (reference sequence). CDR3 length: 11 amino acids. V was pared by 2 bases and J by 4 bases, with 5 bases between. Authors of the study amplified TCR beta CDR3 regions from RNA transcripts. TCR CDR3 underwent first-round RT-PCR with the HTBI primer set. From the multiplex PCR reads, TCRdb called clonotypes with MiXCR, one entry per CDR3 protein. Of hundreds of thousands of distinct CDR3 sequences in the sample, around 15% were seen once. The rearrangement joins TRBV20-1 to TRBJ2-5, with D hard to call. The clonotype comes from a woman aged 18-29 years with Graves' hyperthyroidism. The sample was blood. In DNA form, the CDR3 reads TGCAGTGCTAGATTTCTAGAGACCCAGTACTTC. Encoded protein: CSARFLETQYF.